The entry below describes one T cell receptor beta chain. Its antigen remains unidentified. Possible read error: a much larger clone is one base away. Germline lookup yields CDR1 SEHNR and CDR2 FQNEAQ (reference sequence). The CDR3 loop spans 17 amino acids. Built from TCR beta cDNA, the libraries had unique molecular identifiers in them. A population of about 0.95 to 10 million T cells gave rise to about 500,000 cDNA molecules. TCRdb processed the PCR reads anew with MiXCR; each CDR3 protein has one entry. The table lists a few hundred thousand distinct CDR3 sequences, around 34% of them singletons, with under 5.5% in the top ten. This specimen comes from a study of post-analysis software for immune sequencing data. In the study overall: Recorded subtypes: relapsing-remitting, secondary progressive, progressive-relapsing; some patients unannotated. Study outcomes and limitations: Comparison with controls showed significantly lower normalized Chao1 diversity in multiple sclerosis patients. The study found TRBV5-6, TRBV5-1 and TRBV20-1 among five or six TRBV segments more frequent in patients than controls. By F measure, samples from a shared preparation batch strongly co-clustered.

The sequence derives from a girl aged 10 to 17 with multiple sclerosis. The gene calls are TRBV7-9 and TRBJ2-3; 7 bases are a match to TRBD2. Sequences were obtained from blood. CDR3 nucleotides: TGTGCCAGCAGCACCCGAGGCGCGGGAGTCGGCACAGATGCGCAGTATTTT. Protein product: CASSTRGAGVGTDAQYF. The full variable domain, completed using reference TRBV7-9 and TRBJ2-3, is DTGVSQNPRHKITKRGQNVTFRCDPISEHNRLYWYRQTLGQGPEFLTYFQNEAQLEKSRLLSDRFSAERPKGSFSTLEIQRTEQGDSAMYLCASSTRGAGVGTDAQYFGPGTRLTVL.